This T cell receptor (beta chain) is from a study of T-cell reconstitution after alpha-beta-depleted transplantation in children. To note about this clonotype: Its antigen is undetermined.

It was with unique molecular identifiers that the TCRbeta library was prepared. TCRdb re-analysed the PCR reads in MiXCR, keeping a single row per CDR3 protein. The sample yields tens of thousands of distinct CDR3 sequences, nearly 6.5% seen once. Study results and caveats: Surviving recipient T cells and intrathymic progenitors accounted for some patients' high TCRbeta diversity at day 60. Several hundred expanded graft clones reportedly gave rise to the alpha-beta T cells present about two months after transplant. One year post-transplant, T-cell counts and diversity were largely derived from T cells produced anew.

The material sequenced was peripheral blood, taken 60 days after TCRalphabeta/CD19-depleted stem cell transplant. This sequence was found in a child less than two years old who had a stem cell transplant for acute myeloid leukemia, so the T cells may come from the graft donor.

CDR3 sequence reads: CASSLNGDRIYGYTF. The CDR3 DNA reads TGTGCCAGCAGCTTAAACGGGGACAGGATCTATGGCTACACCTTC. V gene TRBV7-9 combines with J gene TRBJ1-2; 8 positions match TRBD1. Germline V gene lookup returns CDR1 SEHNR and CDR2 FQNEAQ (reference sequence). The V segment lost 2 bases and the J segment 4 bases; nucleotides outside the gene matches: 6. The length of the CDR3 is 15 residues.